The clone carrying this TCR beta chain was seen at least ten times. The entry originates in a study of blood T cells in healthy people across ages. A second PCR of roughly 7 to 11 cycles used a sample-barcoded 5' primer and a J-beta primer mix. TCRdb re-analysed the 5' RACE reads in MiXCR, keeping a single row per CDR3 protein. This table has approximately 1.5 million distinct CDR3 sequences, almost 35% appearing once. The source is a woman in her 30s in good health. The sequencing input was blood.

CDR3 sequence: CASSDTSGSDEQYF. The CDR3 region has the DNA TGCGCCAGCAGCGATACTAGTGGGAGCGACGAGCAGTACTTC. The V and J genes are TRBV5-1 and TRBJ2-7; tentatively, D is TRBD2 (5 bases). The V end was cut by 4 bases, the J end by 5 bases, with 16 bases between. This CDR3 is built from 14 residues. CDR1 is SGHRS and CDR2 is YFSETQ in the germline V gene.